This paragraph covers one T cell receptor (beta chain) sequence. Generated by immunoSEQ multiplex PCR, the TCRdb table keeps only in-frame clones and is missing some. The profile shows hundreds of thousands of clones, around 87% of them singletons. This sample stems from a study of shared T cell receptors in the human thymus. CDR1 and CDR2 from the germline V gene are SGHTA and FQGNSA. CDR3 length: 14 residues. The germline V and J ends were trimmed by 3 bases and 5 bases, with 13 bases remaining between them. The same data also contributed to another study, on human thymus T cells. This second study notes: Thymus specimens were resections from corrective heart surgery. An apparent bias in V and J gene usage was seen in thymic and blood repertoires.

The chain combines TRBV7-2 with TRBJ2-5; D possibly corresponds to TRBD1 (6 bases). The receptor's source is a boy under two years old with a congenital heart defect. Specimen: thymocytes. CDR3 DNA sequence: TGTGCCAGCAGCTTTCGTGGGGGCGGGGAGACCCAGTACTTC. This sequence encodes CASSFRGGGETQYF.